These T cell receptor beta chains were read from a single sample in a study of regulatory T cells in long-lasting Graves disease. TCRdb used MiXCR to reprocess the multiplex PCR reads, holding one entry per CDR3 protein. The sample yields over 450,000 distinct CDR3 sequences, roughly 21% seen once. The material was peripheral blood mononuclear cells (PBMCs), obtained when the disease was refractory, from a patient treated with antithyroid drugs. These receptors all stem from a female donor with Graves disease. The CDR3 runs from the conserved cysteine through the conserved F or W. D genes are given only for firm matches. Clone size is shown for a subset of rows, as once, few, many or a class of expanded clone.

J,size,V,D,DNA,CDR3
TRBJ1-2,many,TRBV24-1,-,TGTGCCACCAGTGATCGGACAGTCTTCTATGGCTACACCTTC,CATSDRTVFYGYTF
TRBJ2-7,-,TRBV12-3/TRBV12-4,-,TGTGCCAGCAGGGACAAGGGAGAGCAGTACTTC,CASRDKGEQYF
TRBJ1-1,-,TRBV20-1,-,TGCAGTGCTAGCCGGGGAGGTGGTGCCACTGAAGCTTTCTTT,CSASRGGGATEAFF
TRBJ2-1,-,TRBV15,-,TGTGCCACCAGCACCGATCCTGGGGTGGCCTACAATGAGCAGTTCTTC,CATSTDPGVAYNEQFF
TRBJ2-6,few,TRBV7-3,-,TGTGCCAGCAGCCGCGCAGGGACCAGCTCTGGGGCCAACGTCCTGACTTTC,CASSRAGTSSGANVLTF
TRBJ2-2,-,TRBV2,-,TGTGCCACTTCGGGACTTTCGACCGGGGAGCTGTTTTTT,CATSGLSTGELFF
TRBJ1-5,few,TRBV19,-,TGTGCCAGTAGGGGCACAGGGATCCTTAATCAGCCCCAGCATTTT,CASRGTGILNQPQHF
TRBJ2-1,few,TRBV6-5,-,TGTGCCAGCAGTTTCAGGGGGGGCATTGAGCAGTTCTTC,CASSFRGGIEQFF
TRBJ2-5,many,TRBV6-2/TRBV6-3,-,TGTGCCAGCAGTTACTCGAGTGGCAGGGAAGAGACCCAGTACTTC,CASSYSSGREETQYF
TRBJ2-3,few,TRBV28,-,TGTGCCATCTTAGACGGACACACAGATACGCAGTATTTT,CAILDGHTDTQYF
TRBJ1-2,-,TRBV28,-,TGTGCCAGCAGTCTACAGACTAACTATGGCTACACCTTC,CASSLQTNYGYTF
TRBJ2-2,-,TRBV27,-,TGTGCCAGCAGTTTAGGGGGGATCGGGGAGCTGTTTTTT,CASSLGGIGELFF
TRBJ1-1,-,TRBV28,-,TGTGTCAGCAGCCACATGAGAGGGGGGTGGGCTGAAGCTTTCTTT,CVSSHMRGGWAEAFF
TRBJ1-1,-,TRBV19,TRBD1,TGTGCCAGTAGCCAGGCGGGGACAGGGCGGACTGAAGCTTTCTTT,CASSQAGTGRTEAFF
TRBJ2-5,many,TRBV2,-,TGTGCCAGCAGGGACAGTCTCCAAGAGACCCAGTACTTC,CASRDSLQETQYF
TRBJ1-2,-,TRBV7-9,TRBD1,TGTGCCAGCAGCCCAATGGACAGGAACTATGGCTACACCTTC,CASSPMDRNYGYTF
TRBJ1-5,many,TRBV12-3/TRBV12-4,TRBD1,TGTGCCAGCAGTTTAGTGTACGGACAGGGCGGCCGTCAGCCCCAGCATTTT,CASSLVYGQGGRQPQHF
TRBJ2-6,many,TRBV6-2/TRBV6-3,-,TGTGCCAGCAGTGTTGGGGCCAACGTCCTGACTTTC,CASSVGANVLTF
TRBJ2-2,many,TRBV2,TRBD1,TGTGCCAGCAGTGAACAGGGGGCTTGGACCGGGGAGCTGTTTTTT,CASSEQGAWTGELFF
TRBJ1-5,many,TRBV12-3/TRBV12-4,-,TGTGCCAGCAGTTTTGCCGGGGGCAAGAATCAGCCCCAGCATTTT,CASSFAGGKNQPQHF
TRBJ2-5,many,TRBV13,TRBD2,TGTGCCAGCAGCTTAGGGCATGCGGGAGTGGAGACCCAGTACTTC,CASSLGHAGVETQYF
TRBJ2-7,-,TRBV27,-,TGTGCCAGCAGTTTGGGGTCTCGACCTCTCTACGTGCAGTACTTC,CASSLGSRPLYVQYF
TRBJ1-1,-,TRBV5-1,-,TGCGCCAGCAGCTTGGAGGGATACCAGAACACTGAAGCTTTCTTT,CASSLEGYQNTEAFF
TRBJ1-1,-,TRBV11-1,-,TGTGCCAGCAGCCCAACCGGGACATTGAACACTGAAGCTTTCTTT,CASSPTGTLNTEAFF
TRBJ1-5,-,TRBV2,-,TGTGCCAGCAGTGAAGCGCTTAGGGGCCAAGGACCCCAGCATTTT,CASSEALRGQGPQHF
TRBJ2-7,-,TRBV6-9,-,TGTGCCAGCAGTTTGACTCTCCACGAGCAGTACTTC,CASSLTLHEQYF
TRBJ1-2,many,TRBV7-2,-,TGTGCCAGCAGCAATTCGATTCCAGCTGGCTACACCTTC,CASSNSIPAGYTF
TRBJ1-1,-,TRBV7-9,-,TGTGCCAGCAGCCCGCCCTCTAATACAGTGAACACTGAAGCTTTCTTT,CASSPPSNTVNTEAFF
TRBJ2-5,many,TRBV24-1,TRBD2,TGTGCCACCAGTGATTTTGCGGGAGGGCCGTGGGAGACCCAGTACTTC,CATSDFAGGPWETQYF
TRBJ1-1,many,TRBV28,-,TGTGCCAGCAGTTCAAGCCTAGACGGACTCAGGAACACTGAAGCTTTCTTT,CASSSSLDGLRNTEAFF
TRBJ2-7,few,TRBV9,-,TGTGCCAGCAGCGAGAACGGCGAGTACGAGCAGTACTTC,CASSENGEYEQYF
TRBJ1-2,many,TRBV12-3/TRBV12-4,-,TGTGCCAGCAGACTACAGGAGGCCAACTATGGCTACACCTTC,CASRLQEANYGYTF
TRBJ2-7,many,TRBV28,-,TGTGCCAGCAGTTTCCCTCCCCACGAGCAGTACTTC,CASSFPPHEQYF
TRBJ2-5,many,TRBV7-2,-,TGTGCCAGCAGCTTAGTCGACACAGAGACCCAGTACTTC,CASSLVDTETQYF
TRBJ2-2,-,TRBV12-3/TRBV12-4,TRBD1,TGTGCCAGCAGTTCCTCCGGGACAGGGAACACCGGGGAGCTGTTTTTT,CASSSSGTGNTGELFF
TRBJ2-5,many,TRBV28,-,TGTGCCAGCAGGCCAAGGCCCTCGTGGGTACAAGAGACCCAGTACTTC,CASRPRPSWVQETQYF
TRBJ1-4,-,TRBV15,TRBD1,TGTGCCACCAGTTTGGGACAGGGGAATGAAAAACTGTTTTTT,CATSLGQGNEKLFF
TRBJ1-6,few,TRBV5-1,TRBD1,TGCGCCAGCAGCTTGGCTCTGGACAGGAGCTCCTATAATTCACCCCTCCACTTT,CASSLALDRSSYNSPLHF
TRBJ2-2,-,TRBV19,TRBD1,TGTGCCAGTAACCACGGACAGGGCAGGGACACCGGGGAGCTGTTTTTT,CASNHGQGRDTGELFF
TRBJ2-7,-,TRBV20-1,-,TGCAGTGCTACGCAAGGAACGCCCTACGAGCAGTACTTC,CSATQGTPYEQYF
TRBJ2-4,few,TRBV4-2,TRBD1,TGTGCCAGCAGCCAAGATTTGCAGGGGGCTTTAAACATTCAGTACTTC,CASSQDLQGALNIQYF
TRBJ1-1,many,TRBV28,-,TGTGCCAGCAGTTTAAGGCGGGGCCGCGGTCGGGCTTTCTTT,CASSLRRGRGRAFF
TRBJ2-2,-,TRBV7-9,-,TGTGCCAGCAGCCCGCCCTGGAACACCGGGGAGCTGTTTTTT,CASSPPWNTGELFF
TRBJ2-5,few,TRBV29-1,-,TGCAGCGTTCTTAGGTGGGCCGCTGAAGAGACCCAGTACTTC,CSVLRWAAEETQYF
TRBJ1-1,many,TRBV7-9,-,TGTGCCAGCAGCTTAAGACGGAACACTGAAGCTTTCTTT,CASSLRRNTEAFF
TRBJ2-7,-,TRBV24-1,-,TGTGCCACCAGTGATTTACGGGTGCAGTACTTC,CATSDLRVQYF
TRBJ2-5,many,TRBV9,TRBD2,TGTGCCAGCAGCGTGGACTCTCGGGGGGGCCGTGAGACCCAGTACTTC,CASSVDSRGGRETQYF
TRBJ2-3,-,TRBV7-9,-,TGTGCCAGCAGCTTATCAGACACAGATACGCAGTATTTT,CASSLSDTDTQYF
TRBJ2-1,few,TRBV7-2,TRBD2,TGTGCCAGCAGACTAAGCGGGGGGAGGGTTAATGAGCAGTTCTTC,CASRLSGGRVNEQFF
TRBJ1-5,-,TRBV5-1,-,TGCGCCAGCAGCTTGGAGCCCCGAGGCAATCAGCCCCAGCATTTT,CASSLEPRGNQPQHF
TRBJ2-2,few,TRBV12-3/TRBV12-4,-,TGTGCCAGCAGCCCTAGGCGGGCCGCCACAAACACCGGGGAGCTGTTTTTT,CASSPRRAATNTGELFF
TRBJ1-1,-,TRBV6-1,TRBD1,TGTGCCAGCAGTTTACAGGGGAATTGGGAAATGAACACTGAAGCTTTCTTT,CASSLQGNWEMNTEAFF
TRBJ2-5,few,TRBV7-8,-,TGTGCCAGCAGCCCCTGGATGGAGACCCAGTACTTC,CASSPWMETQYF
TRBJ1-2,few,TRBV29-1,TRBD1,TGCAGCGCGGCGGACAGGGTTGGCTACACCTTC,CSAADRVGYTF
TRBJ1-2,many,TRBV28,-,TGTGCCAGCAGTTTTCGGGGAGTGCGGTTGGCTTATGGCTACACCTTC,CASSFRGVRLAYGYTF
TRBJ2-5,many,TRBV6-1,-,TGTGCCAGCAGGCAGGGAAGAGAGACCCAGTACTTC,CASRQGRETQYF
TRBJ2-5,-,TRBV28,TRBD2,TGTGCCAGCAGTTTCACTAGCGGGACCCAAGAGACCCAGTACTTC,CASSFTSGTQETQYF
TRBJ1-2,many,TRBV2,-,TGTGCCAGCAGTGACGGCTCCGGGACATTCTATGGCTACACCTTC,CASSDGSGTFYGYTF
TRBJ1-5,-,TRBV10-3,-,TGTGCCATCAGTGAGTTCGGGAATCGGGCGAATAGCAATCAGCCCCAGCATTTT,CAISEFGNRANSNQPQHF